The source of this T cell receptor beta chain is a study of T cell repertoires in cytomegalovirus infection. The wider study: In public TCR beta signatures, there were indications of both CMV infection and matching HLA type.

CDR1 is SGHVS and CDR2 is FNYEAQ in the germline V gene. The V end lost 5 bases, the J end lost 2 bases, and 12 bases lay between the germline ends. The CDR3 has 14 residues. This clonotype was seen ten or more times. Its antigen is not known. Broader study findings: Ex vivo, HLA-C-restricted CMV-specific TCR beta clonotypes prevailed over the rest of the response. Adding up the frequency of public TCR beta families identified people who carried CMV plus the relevant HLA.

Via MiXCR, TCRdb re-called the reads, giving one row per CDR3 protein. The sample has about 230,000 distinct CDR3 sequences; approximately 22% are singletons. The chain employs TRBV7-6 and TRBJ1-1; D unclear. The receptor was derived from a human donor in good health (CMV status not recorded). Some clones in this sample may be carry-over from other donors' samples. Specimen: CD8+ T cells from PBMCs. In DNA, the CDR3 is TGTGCCAGCAGCCGAGGGCTGGGCAACACTGAAGCTTTCTTT. Protein product: CASSRGLGNTEAFF.